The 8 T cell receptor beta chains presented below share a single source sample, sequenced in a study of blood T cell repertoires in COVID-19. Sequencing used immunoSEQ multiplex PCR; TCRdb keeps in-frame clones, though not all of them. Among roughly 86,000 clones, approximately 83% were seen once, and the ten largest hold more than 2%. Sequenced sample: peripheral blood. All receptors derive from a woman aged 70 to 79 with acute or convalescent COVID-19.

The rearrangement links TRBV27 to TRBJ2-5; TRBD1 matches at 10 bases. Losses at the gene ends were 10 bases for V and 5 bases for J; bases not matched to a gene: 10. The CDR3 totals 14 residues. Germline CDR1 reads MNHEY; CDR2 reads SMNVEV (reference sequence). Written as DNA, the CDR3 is TGTGCCACCCAGGACAGGGGGGTGGTGGAGACCCAGTACTTC. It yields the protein CATQDRGVVETQYF.

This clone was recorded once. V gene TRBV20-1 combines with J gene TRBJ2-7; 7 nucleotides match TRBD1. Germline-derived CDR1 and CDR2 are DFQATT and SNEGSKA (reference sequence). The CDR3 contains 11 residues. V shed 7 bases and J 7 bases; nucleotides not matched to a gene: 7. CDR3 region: CSGTTGLEQYF. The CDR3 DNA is TGCAGTGGGACGACAGGGTTGGAGCAGTACTTC.

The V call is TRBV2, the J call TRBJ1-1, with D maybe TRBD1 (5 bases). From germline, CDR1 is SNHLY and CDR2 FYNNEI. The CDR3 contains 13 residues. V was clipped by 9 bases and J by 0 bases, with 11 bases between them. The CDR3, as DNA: TGTGCCAGATGGGGGGAAATGAACACTGAAGCTTTCTTT. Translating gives CARWGEMNTEAFF.

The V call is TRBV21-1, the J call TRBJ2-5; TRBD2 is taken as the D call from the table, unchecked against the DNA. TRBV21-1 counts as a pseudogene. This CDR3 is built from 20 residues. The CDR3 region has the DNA TGTGCCAGCAGCAAAGGATACTGGGAGGCTAGCGGGGGGTATGGAGAGACCCAGTACTTC. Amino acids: CASSKGYWEASGGYGETQYF.

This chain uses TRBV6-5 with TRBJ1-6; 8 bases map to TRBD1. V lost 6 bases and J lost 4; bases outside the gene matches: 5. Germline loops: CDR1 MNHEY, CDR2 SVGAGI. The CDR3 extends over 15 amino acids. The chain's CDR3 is CASRGTGTYNSPLHF. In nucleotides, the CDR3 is TGTGCCAGCAGGGGGACAGGAACGTATAATTCACCCCTCCACTTT.

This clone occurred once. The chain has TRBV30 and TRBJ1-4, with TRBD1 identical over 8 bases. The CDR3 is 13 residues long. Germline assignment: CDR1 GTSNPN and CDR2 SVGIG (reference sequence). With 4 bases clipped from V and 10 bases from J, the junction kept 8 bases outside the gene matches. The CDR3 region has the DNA TGTGCCTGGATGATCACAGGGGGGGGAAAACTGTTTTTT. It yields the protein CAWMITGGGKLFF.

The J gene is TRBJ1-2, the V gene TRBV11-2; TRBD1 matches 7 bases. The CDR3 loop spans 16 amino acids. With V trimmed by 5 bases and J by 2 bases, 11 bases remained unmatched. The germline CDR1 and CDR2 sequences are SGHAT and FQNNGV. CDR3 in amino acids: CASSPSTGTENYGYTF. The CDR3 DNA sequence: TGTGCCAGCAGCCCAAGCACCGGGACAGAGAACTATGGCTACACCTTC.

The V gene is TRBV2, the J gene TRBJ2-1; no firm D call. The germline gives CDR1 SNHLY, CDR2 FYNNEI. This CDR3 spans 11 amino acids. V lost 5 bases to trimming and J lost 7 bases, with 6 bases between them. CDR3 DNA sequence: TGTGCCAGCAGTTACTTTAATGAGCAGTTCTTC. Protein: CASSYFNEQFF. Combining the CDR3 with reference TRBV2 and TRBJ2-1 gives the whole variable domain EPEVTQTPSHQVTQMGQEVILRCVPISNHLYFYWYRQILGQKVEFLVSFYNNEISEKSEIFDDQFSVERPDGSNFTLKIRSTKLEDSAMYFCASSYFNEQFFGPGTRLTVL.